These 21 T cell receptor beta chains came from one sample sequenced in a study of blood T cells in healthy people across ages. PCR was performed a second time for roughly 6 to 12 cycles using a sample-barcoded 5' primer and a J-beta primer mix. TCRdb re-called the 5' RACE reads through MiXCR, storing one row per CDR3 protein. The sample contains about 1.4 million distinct CDR3 sequences, 45% to 70% of which appear only once. The sample consisted of blood. All receptors come from a young man in good health.

This chain joins TRBV11-2 and TRBJ1-2; 7 bases match TRBD1. The CDR3 loop spans 13 amino acids. The V and J ends lost 4 bases and 7 bases, in that order; junction bases with no gene match: 6. CDR1 is SGHAT, CDR2 FQNNGV, per germline. CDR3 DNA: TGTGCCAGCAGCTCCACGGGACAGTGTGGCTACACCTTC. It specifies CASSSTGQCGYTF. The variable domain in full, completed from reference TRBV11-2 and TRBJ1-2, reads EAGVAQSPRYKIIEKRQSVAFWCNPISGHATLYWYQQILGQGPKLLIQFQNNGVVDDSQLPKDRFSAERLKGVDSTLKIQPAKLEDSAVYLCASSSTGQCGYTFGSGTRLTVV.

This chain uses TRBV12-3 or TRBV12-4 with TRBJ1-6, with D uncertain. CDR3 length: 14 amino acids. Trimming stripped 7 bases from V and 1 base from J, with 8 bases between. The CDR3 loop reads CASNHGSYNSPLHF. CDR3 coding DNA: TGTGCCAGCAACCACGGGTCCTATAATTCACCCCTCCACTTT.

The chain has TRBV20-1 and TRBJ2-1; 9 nucleotides agree with TRBD2. The germline CDR1 and CDR2 sequences are DFQATT and SNEGSKA (reference sequence). The CDR3 covers 16 residues. V was pared by 0 bases and J by 7 bases, with 10 bases of the junction left unmatched. CDR3 amino acids: CSARDLGGGAGNEQFF. The CDR3 bases are TGCAGTGCTAGAGATTTGGGCGGGGGGGCTGGTAATGAGCAGTTCTTC.

V usage is TRBV5-1 and J usage is TRBJ2-7; 9 bases are a match to TRBD1. The germline V gene encodes CDR1 SGHRS and CDR2 YFSETQ. The V gene end was trimmed by 3 bases and the J gene end by 2 bases; junction bases not matched to a gene: 9. This CDR3 is built from 16 residues. The CDR3 region has the DNA TGCGCCAGCAGCTCAGGCTGGGACAGGGTAACCTACGAGCAGTACTTC. Translation: CASSSGWDRVTYEQYF.

This clonotype was seen a single time. This chain links TRBV6-2 or TRBV6-3 with TRBJ2-7; D ambiguous. Trimming left V 6 bases short and J 4 bases short, with 13 bases between. The length of the CDR3 is 13 residues. Germline V CDR1 and CDR2: MNHEY, SVGEGT. The CDR3 DNA follows: TGTGCCAGCAGCCCAGTGCCAGCTTACGAGCAGTACTTC. This translates into CASSPVPAYEQYF.

In nucleotides, the CDR3 is TGTGCCAGCAGTTTTACCCCAGGTTATAATTCACCCCTCCACTTT. Encoded protein: CASSFTPGYNSPLHF. The chain recombines TRBV12-3 or TRBV12-4 with TRBJ1-6; D ambiguous. Trimming removed 3 bases at V and 4 bases at J, with 10 bases between. The CDR3 totals 15 residues.

In its sample, this clonotype was seen a few times. The rearrangement links TRBV12-3 or TRBV12-4 to TRBJ2-7, with D perhaps TRBD1 (6 bases). CDR3 size: 14 residues. With 1 base removed from V and 5 bases from J, the gap between germline ends came to 12 bases. Here the CDR3 reads CASSLDRVGDEQYF. The CDR3 DNA is TGTGCCAGCAGTTTAGACAGGGTCGGGGACGAGCAGTACTTC.

This clonotype came up a few times. The chain joins TRBV6-6 to TRBJ2-2; 9 nucleotides align to TRBD2. The CDR3 runs to 17 residues. Germline loops: CDR1 MNHNY, CDR2 SVGAGI (reference sequence). V dropped 2 bases and J dropped 0; count of bases not matched to a gene: 4. The CDR3 is CASSYGGRAPNTGELFF. The CDR3 nucleotides are TGTGCCAGCAGTTACGGCGGGAGGGCACCGAACACCGGGGAGCTGTTTTTT.

The V call is TRBV27, the J call TRBJ2-7; 7 bases agree with TRBD1. Germline V gives CDR1 MNHEY, CDR2 SMNVEV (reference sequence). This CDR3 contains 16 residues. Trimming at V came to 6 bases and at J to 2 bases, leaving 13 bases not matched to a gene. CDR3 in DNA: TGTGCCAGCAGCCCCCAAAGTGCTAGGGGGCCCTACGAGCAGTACTTC. It is translated as CASSPQSARGPYEQYF.

This clonotype is a singleton in its sample. The rearrangement links TRBV6-5 to TRBJ2-2; no reliable D call. Trimming left V 5 bases short and J 6 bases short, with 13 bases between. The CDR3 consists of 14 residues. Germline V gene data show CDR1 as MNHEY and CDR2 as SVGAGI. The DNA of the CDR3 is TGTGCCAGCAGTCGACGTCCATCGCCCGGGGAGCTGTTTTTT. Its translation: CASSRRPSPGELFF.

This clonotype was picked up many times. The chain uses TRBV6-2 or TRBV6-3 and TRBJ1-5, with 8 bases that match TRBD1. Germline V gives CDR1 MNHEY, CDR2 SVGEGT. J lost 3 bases, V lost 6 bases, and 13 bases had no gene match. This CDR3 has 17 amino acids. CDR3 bases: TGTGCCAGCAGCCAACAGGGGGACGCGGCCCTCAATCAGCCCCAGCATTTT. Amino acid sequence: CASSQQGDAALNQPQHF.

The table lists this clonotype with a few counts. V usage is TRBV20-1 and J usage is TRBJ2-7; D ambiguous. This CDR3 spans 13 amino acids. The V gene's germline CDR1 is DFQATT and CDR2 SNEGSKA (reference sequence). V was shortened by 1 base and J by 0 bases, with 7 bases between the two germline ends. CDR3 nucleotides: TGCAGTGCTAGAGGAAGCCACTCCTACGAGCAGTACTTC. Encoded protein: CSARGSHSYEQYF.

The chain recombines TRBV6-1 with TRBJ1-6, with a weak D call TRBD1 (5 bases). This CDR3 has 16 residues. The germline V gene has CDR1 MNHNS and CDR2 SASEGT. V lost 2 bases and J lost 5, with 13 bases in between. The CDR3 here is CASSEIRGTDNSPLHF. The CDR3 DNA follows: TGTGCCAGCAGTGAAATAAGGGGAACAGATAATTCACCCCTCCACTTT.

A remark on this clonotype: A read error may produce the germline difference seen at one junction end. CDR3 residues: CASSEANYGYTF. The CDR3 coding sequence is TGCGCCAGCAGCGAGGCTAACTATGGCTACACCTTC. The rearrangement uses TRBV2 and TRBJ1-2; the D is unclear. Germline values: CDR1 SNHLY, CDR2 FYNNEI. CDR3 size: 12 residues. The complete variable domain, with remaining parts taken from reference TRBV2 and TRBJ1-2, reads EPEVTQTPSHQVTQMGQEVILRCVPISNHLYFYWYRQILGQKVEFLVSFYNNEISEKSEIFDDQFSVERPDGSNFTLKIRSTKLEDSAMYFCASSEANYGYTFGSGTRLTVV.

There are a few counts of this clonotype. The chain couples TRBV4-1 to TRBJ1-2, with a weak D call TRBD1 (5 bases). Trimming pared 0 bases from V and 8 bases from J, leaving 13 bases between. Per the germline V gene, CDR1 is MGHRA and CDR2 is YSYEKL. This CDR3 contains 14 residues. The chain's CDR3 is CASSQEPGVGGYTF. In DNA, the CDR3 is TGCGCCAGCAGCCAAGAGCCGGGGGTAGGCGGCTACACCTTC.

The chain links TRBV7-9 to TRBJ1-2; the D is unclear. CDR1 and CDR2 from the germline V gene are SEHNR and FQNEAQ (reference sequence). CDR3 length equals 13 residues. V was clipped by 1 base and J by 6 bases, with 9 bases between them. The CDR3 loop reads CASSLEGFNGYTF. CDR3 coding DNA: TGTGCCAGCAGCTTAGAAGGGTTTAATGGCTACACCTTC.

V gene TRBV4-1 combines with J gene TRBJ1-4; 7 bases are shared with TRBD1. Germline V gene lookup returns CDR1 MGHRA and CDR2 YSYEKL. The CDR3 spans 15 residues. V was clipped by 5 bases and J by 8 bases; unmatched bases: 11. The CDR3 sequence is CASSTPGQVQEKLFF. CDR3 bases: TGCGCCAGCAGCACCCCCGGACAGGTACAAGAAAAACTGTTTTTT.

This clonotype came up once. This rearrangement joins TRBV4-1 to TRBJ1-1; the D is unclear. V was pared by 3 bases and J by 3 bases, with 8 bases between. The CDR3 spans 13 residues. Per germline, CDR1 MGHRA and CDR2 YSYEKL. CDR3 nucleotide sequence: TGCGCCAGCAGCCAGATTGGAGACACTGAAGCTTTCTTT. This translates into CASSQIGDTEAFF.

The chain links TRBV7-2 to TRBJ1-2, with D possibly matching TRBD1 (5 bases). CDR1 and CDR2 (germline): SGHTA, FQGNSA. This CDR3 comprises 17 residues. Trimming cost V 2 bases and J 3 bases, with 19 bases left between them. In nucleotides, the CDR3 is TGTGCCAGCAGCTTACCACTGGGGCAGGCGGAGCACTATGGCTACACCTTC. Protein: CASSLPLGQAEHYGYTF.

This clonotype was detected only a few times. The chain carries TRBV20-1 and TRBJ2-5, with 7 bases identical to TRBD2. V trimming: 2 bases; J trimming: 11 bases; junction bases outside the gene matches: 17. CDR1 and CDR2 (germline): DFQATT, SNEGSKA (reference sequence). The CDR3 runs to 15 residues. The CDR3 nucleotides are TGCAGTGCTAGACCTGGGACTAATCAGGCGGGGGAGCAGTACTTC. Translating gives CSARPGTNQAGEQYF.

This clonotype was seen only a few times. V is TRBV7-9 and J is TRBJ2-1, with 7 bases identical to TRBD1. Losses at the gene ends were 1 base for V and 9 bases for J; bases not matched to a gene: 6. Germline CDR1 and CDR2: SEHNR and FQNEAQ (reference sequence). The CDR3 has 14 amino acids. The chain's CDR3 is CASSLVGGGTEQFF. DNA for the CDR3: TGTGCCAGCAGCTTAGTAGGGGGCGGCACTGAGCAGTTCTTC.